Each of the 10 T cell receptor beta chains below was sequenced from the same sample in a study of blood T cell repertoires in COVID-19. The method was immunoSEQ multiplex PCR; TCRdb's version includes in-frame clones alone and lacks a portion of them. The sample lists some 270,000 clones, roughly nine tenths occurring once. Sequenced material: peripheral blood. The receptors shown here come from a woman between 40 and 55 years old who had recovered from COVID-19.

The chain links TRBV27 to TRBJ1-1; unclear D gene. This CDR3 is 14 amino acids long. V lost 3 bases and J 9 bases, leaving 17 bases between the germline ends. Germline CDR1 reads MNHEY; CDR2 reads SMNVEV (reference sequence). CDR3 amino acids: CASSLSQRSLQAFF. CDR3 in DNA: TGTGCCAGCAGTTTGTCCCAGCGATCCCTCCAAGCTTTCTTT.

This clone is a singleton in its sample. The chain links TRBV10-1 to TRBJ2-1; TRBD2 aligns across 8 bases. V shed 5 bases, J shed 10 bases, and the junction held 25 bases outside the gene matches. Germline lookup yields CDR1 WNHNN and CDR2 SYGVQD (reference sequence). This CDR3 comprises 19 residues. The CDR3 sequence is CASSNNTQQGLAGTREQFF. CDR3 DNA sequence: TGCGCCAGCAGTAATAATACTCAGCAAGGGCTAGCGGGTACGCGGGAGCAGTTCTTC.

This clone was seen only once. The V and J genes are TRBV7-9 and TRBJ1-1; no clear D. CDR1 and CDR2 from the germline V gene are SEHNR and FQNEAQ (reference sequence). V was shortened by 7 bases and J by 3 bases, with 18 bases between the two germline ends. The CDR3 is 15 residues long. Written as DNA, the CDR3 is TGTGCCAGCACCCTAGGTGGGTCTCGGGACACTGAAGCTTTCTTT. Its protein is CASTLGGSRDTEAFF.

The rearrangement joins TRBV6-1 to TRBJ2-1, with 11 positions matching TRBD2. In germline, CDR1 is MNHNS, CDR2 SASEGT. This CDR3 contains 14 residues. Trimming cost V 8 bases and J 8 bases; bases outside gene matches: 8. The CDR3 DNA sequence: TGTGCCAGCGGCGTAGCGGGAGGGAGCTATGAGCAGTTCTTC. Translating it yields CASGVAGGSYEQFF.

Comments on this clone: Within the sample, other DNA sequences also encode this same CDR3. The gene calls are TRBV4-1 and TRBJ2-7, with D perhaps TRBD2 (5 bases). The germline V gene encodes CDR1 MGHRA and CDR2 YSYEKL. The CDR3 is made up of 13 amino acids. The V end lost 0 bases, the J end lost 4 bases, and 7 bases lay between the germline ends. CDR3 protein: CASSQDGGYEQYF. CDR3 bases: TGCGCCAGCAGCCAAGACGGAGGTTACGAGCAGTACTTC.

This chain uses TRBV6-5 with TRBJ1-1, with D perhaps matching TRBD1 (6 bases). Trimming removed 6 bases at V and 4 bases at J, with 15 bases between. CDR1 and CDR2 (germline): MNHEY, SVGAGI. The CDR3 is 14 amino acids. The CDR3 loop is CASRTPGDTTEAFF. In DNA, the CDR3 is TGTGCCAGCAGGACCCCAGGGGATACCACTGAAGCTTTCTTT.

The chain links TRBV2 to TRBJ1-4, with D possibly TRBD1 on 5 matching bases. The V end was cut by 11 bases, the J end by 8 bases, with 18 bases between. The CDR3 extends over 13 amino acids. CDR1 and CDR2 (germline): SNHLY, FYNNEI. The CDR3 DNA is TGTGCCGACCGGGGAGGGGCTACGGAAAAACTGTTTTTT. Translation: CADRGGATEKLFF.

This chain joins TRBV2 and TRBJ2-2; D might be TRBD2 (5 bases). V was shortened by 3 bases and J by 6 bases, with 11 bases between the two germline ends. CDR1 and CDR2 from the germline V gene are SNHLY and FYNNEI. This CDR3 comprises 14 residues. The CDR3 loop reads CASSDGRLPGELFF. The CDR3 DNA sequence: TGTGCCAGCAGTGACGGTCGACTACCCGGGGAGCTGTTTTTT.

The chain joins TRBV5-1 to TRBJ2-5; maybe TRBD1 (5 bases). Deletions cut 4 bases from V and 1 base from J, with 17 bases between. CDR1 and CDR2 (germline): SGHRS, YFSETQ. The CDR3 is 16 residues long. For the CDR3, the DNA is TGCGCCAGCAGCCCCGACAGCGCGAATCTCCAAGAGACCCAGTACTTC. Encoded protein: CASSPDSANLQETQYF.

This chain connects TRBV10-3 to TRBJ2-7; D perhaps matches TRBD2 (5 bases). Germline-derived CDR1 and CDR2 are ENHRY and SYGVKD. With 7 bases removed from V and 2 bases from J, the gap between germline ends came to 12 bases. The CDR3 totals 13 residues. The DNA for the CDR3 is TGTGCCATCAAGGCTAGCACCCCCTACGAGCAGTACGTC. Protein sequence: CAIKASTPYEQYV.